This TCR beta chain was observed in a study of T cell repertoires in aging, cancer and after chemotherapy (dated by TCRdb to about 2019). In terms of the full investigation: The donors fell into six age groups ranging from 30 or younger to 70 or older, and each group had at least three individuals. In the solid tumor group, the paired samples taken before and after chemotherapy came from brain tumor (glioblastoma) patients given temozolomide-based therapy. In total, the full dataset held some 8.2 million TCR reads. Peripheral blood TCR beta repertoires from healthy donors and cancer patients were profiled to examine immunoaging and T cell reconstitution after chemotherapy. Alongside fewer than 100 healthy donors serving as a reference group, the cohort included 218 cancer patients, of whom some 91 had hematological cancers and some 130 had solid cancers. Broad study findings and their caveats: Untreated patients with hematological or solid cancers showed significantly lower blood TCR diversity and higher clonality than age-matched healthy donors. In both cancer cohorts, the median generation probability rose over the chemotherapy interval, which suggests that the repertoire was reconstituted through rebound thymic output. It was noted by the authors that conclusions about immunological memory after chemotherapy cannot be drawn from the repertoire data. In healthy donors, the decline in TCR diversity with age was mainly due to loss of richness, whereas in cancer patients loss of evenness also played a role.

The CDR3 contains 16 residues, cysteine and phenylalanine counted. Here the CDR3 DNA is all that survives: 48 bases in frame from base 1. V loses 2 bases, J loses 3 bases, and the germline ends lie 14 bases apart. Taken from the germline V gene, the CDR1 and CDR2 loops are MNHNS and SASEGT. Rearranged TRB sequences spanning V, D and J segments were amplified in a multiplex touch-down PCR with a mixed TRB-A/B primer pool. Illumina adapters and sample indices were attached to the amplicons through two consecutive PCR reactions run with Phusion HS II polymerase. After gel purification with the NucleoSpin Gel and PCR Clean-up kit, the amplicons were checked using Qubit and an Agilent 2100 Bioanalyzer. Sequencing of the libraries was done on an Illumina MiSeq with paired-end, single-indexed 600-cycle runs. Per the original workflow: MiXCR versions 2.12 and 3.0.5 were used to process TRB sequences. Each unique CDR3 nucleotide sequence was treated as one clone, and only productive sequences with two or more reads were kept. Repertoire metrics included Shannon diversity, evenness, clonality (one minus evenness), and alpha-parameterized diversity profiles from alpha 0 to 5. The IGoR algorithm was used to calculate generation probabilities of clones in the paired pre- and post-chemotherapy samples. Starting from the raw public reads, TCRdb applied fastp trimming at Q25, assembled clones with MiXCR and retained in-frame beta chains. A single entry per CDR3 protein holds the most common genes and DNA from its merged rows. The V and J calls were determined by TCRdb, not by the authors. For this sample the table gives some 3,500 distinct CDR3 sequences, of which about 29% were detected only once. The ten largest clonotypes hold about 20% of the sample.

Comment on this clonotype: Its antigen target is currently unknown. One base away there is no much larger clone; base qualities are not given.

TCR beta rearrangements were amplified from genomic DNA isolated from peripheral blood, not from sorted cells or RNA. The sequencing input was blood. This chain joins TRBV6-1 to TRBJ2-1; perhaps TRBD2 is the D gene, with 6 bases matching. The sequence was obtained from a human donor with a solid tumor. The CDR3 region reads CASSEKVLAVYNEQFF. The sequenced DNA: TGTGCCAGCAGTGAAAAGGTACTAGCTGTCTACAATGAGCAGTTCTTC.